A selection of T cell receptor beta chains follows, all from one sample in a study of cytomegalovirus exposure and HLA in healthy donors. TCRdb's copy holds only in-frame clones and misses some; the assay was immunoSEQ multiplex PCR. The table records over 110,000 clones, roughly three quarters of them present only once. The sample taken for sequencing was PBMCs. All receptors derive from a female donor in good health and CMV-seronegative. The conserved cysteine and the conserved F or W are not part of the CDR3 here. Size values are once, few and many counts, or a class for expanded clones, and some rows have none.

TRBJ2-6	.	TRBV2	ASSESKRDISLGERANVLT
TRBJ2-1	.	TRBV4-1	ASSPLPTRGGSYNEQF
TRBJ1-1	.	TRBV30	AWTGGASNAEAF
TRBJ2-1	.	TRBV4-1	ASSQDQRGARGLEQF
TRBJ1-2	once	TRBV10-3	AIRTTGVNGYT
TRBJ1-2	.	TRBV25-1	ASSSKRVGYGYT
TRBJ2-2	.	TRBV4-1	ASSQDTSGRYKELF
TRBJ1-1	.	TRBV29-1	SVIPYGTGGTEAF
TRBJ2-2	once	TRBV5-1	ASSLAGTGELF
TRBJ2-3	.	TRBV7-8	ASSLTLAGGTDTQY
TRBJ2-7	.	TRBV28	ASSLTGTSGYEQY
TRBJ2-5	.	TRBV6-1	ASRLYGGEETQY
TRBJ1-4	.	TRBV25-1	ASSRMTGANEKLF
TRBJ1-2	.	TRBV28	ASREGTAYGYT
TRBJ1-5	.	TRBV11-3	ASSLDPQRSRHNSNQPQH
TRBJ2-1	.	TRBV30	AWSPLLAGATPYNEQF
TRBJ2-4	.	TRBV6-5	ASSYGGGKNIQY
TRBJ1-5	.	TRBV7-2	ASSWTGGNQPQH
TRBJ2-1	.	TRBV6-1	ASRRDRDYNEQF
TRBJ2-5	.	TRBV4-1	ASSRDLYAETQY
TRBJ1-2	.	TRBV27	ASRHTGGYGYT
TRBJ2-7	.	TRBV5-5	ASSLPGGIYEQY
.	.	TRBV28	ASSLGDRLSYEQY
TRBJ2-7	few	TRBV7-9	ASSPRLQGALDEQY
TRBJ1-4	.	TRBV19	ASRHMRTGDEKLF
TRBJ1-5	.	TRBV30	AWSRDLNSNQPQH
TRBJ1-2	.	TRBV27	ASSPQRGGAPNYGYT
TRBJ1-2	.	TRBV6-6	ASSYELGPSGGYT
TRBJ2-1	.	TRBV5-1	ASSHTTSGGSYNEQF
TRBJ2-2	.	TRBV18	ASSPRPGQNTGELF
TRBJ2-2	.	TRBV25-1	ASSELGRERNTGELF
TRBJ2-1	once	TRBV14	ASSQVPRGAQSNEQF
TRBJ2-2	.	TRBV21-1	ASSRDRSYTGELF
TRBJ2-1	.	TRBV9	ASSVGTRDNEQF
TRBJ1-2	.	TRBV10-1	ATYDRDYGYT
TRBJ2-6	.	TRBV7-9	ASSSRNRAGANVLT
TRBJ2-3	.	TRBV28	ASSFRLVADTQY
TRBJ2-2	.	TRBV7-6	ASSPQGPDTGELF
TRBJ1-1	.	TRBV5-1	ASSSKGQDTEAF